This TCR beta chain is drawn from a study of cytomegalovirus exposure and HLA in healthy donors (dated by TCRdb to the late 2010s). With regard to the full study: An earlier analysis of more than 550 of the donors reported approximately 260 Gb of sequence data and 117 million unique TCR beta sequences obtained from around 190 million T cells. The study profiled the T cell repertoires of approximately 700 subjects by immunosequencing and related them to cytomegalovirus serostatus. About 5 DR-DQ haplotypes were handled as single units for association and clustering, since linkage in the cohort was strong. Donor age, sex, ethnicity and CMV serostatus were compiled together with the repertoire data. The number of typed donors differed by locus: roughly 620-630 for A, B, C, DRB1 and DQB1; some 540 for DQA1; 600 to 610 for DPA1; and 400 to 480 for DPB1. HLA typing included class I and class II loci at four-digit resolution. Rather than drawing on any new phenotypic data, the later analysis identified candidate immune exposures from TCR beta sequences and the way those sequences occurred across donors. The study aimed to test whether cataloging public T cell receptors could reveal signatures of past pathogen exposure. A later genetic analysis used genome-wide SNP genotypes for about 60% of the roughly 700 donors, treating that subset as a discovery cohort. An early release that covered 500 to 800 HLA-typed donors contained approximately 300 gigabases of sequencing data and 85 million to 100 million unique TCR sequences. To study patterns of TCR occurrence, a later analysis re-analyzed previously published TCR beta repertoires from 700 or so donors and added high-resolution HLA genotyping. To decide whether each TCR beta V gene segment behaved as functional or pseudogenic, an earlier analysis of approximately 590 of the donors relied on high-throughput TCR beta sequencing. On average, around 230,000 unique TCR beta nucleotide sequences were sequenced per donor among several hundred genotyped donors of the cohort, with 15% to 20% of those sequences being non-productive. Of the approximately 400 genotyped donors, approximately 80% were placed in the genetic ancestry cluster associated with self-reported Caucasian donors. All discovery cohort repertoires had been generated using a single sequencing platform. High-throughput TCR immunosequencing, statistical association of individual TCRs with disease status, and machine learning were combined to predict cytomegalovirus infection status. Besides the first cohort of approximately 670 subjects, a separate validation cohort made up of over a hundred different subjects was used.

The study at large found these results: Because HLA typing was missing for some donors at each locus, association tests included only the typed subset. Linkage disequilibrium might explain the correlated functional status among segregating V segments, but an unknown experimental factor could not be excluded. In a later genetic analysis, fewer N-insertions in productive TCRs were reported among donors in an Asian-associated ancestry cluster than the approximately 670-donor mean. The classifier was reported to diagnose cytomegalovirus status with high specificity and sensitivity in both the original cohort and the validation cohort. The study listed approximately 150 TCR beta chains as associated with cytomegalovirus. Across donors, most TCR sequences were observed very rarely, whereas some public TCRs were present in many individuals. In a later analysis, several top co-occurrence clusters were reported to appear linked to parvovirus B19, influenza, CMV and Epstein-Barr virus. This cohort had only TCR beta chains sequenced, and the lack of alpha or paired-chain data limited which features could be detected. A few of the identified cytomegalovirus-associated TCR beta chains were confirmed in vitro to be specific for cytomegalovirus antigens. Over 15 rarely observed V segments, including chromosome 9 orphons, were excluded from the earlier analysis of about 610 of the donors because counts were too low. A further reported finding was that TCR beta sequences accurately predicted the HLA-A and HLA-B alleles for most subjects in the first cohort. Presence/absence analyses assumed roughly uniform sequencing depth across donors, an assumption that may not hold. At a false discovery rate of 0.05, a later analysis linked roughly 17,000 TCR beta sequences to specific HLA alleles. The authors suggested that the approach could potentially be generalized to other disease states and immunological phenotypes. In an earlier analysis of approximately 600 of the donors, most TCR beta V segments were observed in productive rearrangements about 87% or about 30% of the time, broadly matching IMGT annotations. In a later analysis, the rate of TCR association differed among HLA loci, with DRB1 alleles having the most associated TCRs and HLA-C alleles having the fewest. A later genetic analysis associated a missense DCLRE1C variant with V-gene and J-gene trimming of TCR beta chains, and an independent cohort replicated the association. In a later analysis, HLA-associated TCR beta chains were found to be more clonally expanded and to have lower generation probabilities than equally common non-associated chains. For the cohort, immune exposure information was limited to CMV serostatus. The sequencing pipeline was judged likely to have produced a cluster of highly shared sequence variants as a technical artifact. When HLA alleles, especially DR and DQ, strongly co-occurred, TCR associations were difficult to assign to individual alleles. A later analysis found that most CMV-associated TCR beta chains appeared HLA-restricted, with HLA associations seemingly driven largely by CMV exposure.

This clone was picked up a small number of times. Its target antigen remains unknown. No base qualities exist here, and no much larger clone lies one base off it. The cohort consisted of some 730 healthy bone marrow donors. Cohort members were all nominally healthy when sampled, although unrecorded immune exposures were likely present. The donor was CMV seropositive and was included in the group of 300 or so seropositive cohort members. A peripheral blood sample was collected from each donor, and TCR beta sequencing was performed on peripheral blood mononuclear cells. Genomic DNA extraction from the blood cell samples was performed with the Qiagen DNeasy Blood Extraction Kit. The library was built by means of the immunoSEQ multiplex PCR assay. A mixture of 60 forward primers for TCR Vbeta segments and 13 reverse primers for TCR Jbeta segments was used in the multiplex PCR. Amplification of the CDR3 region of rearranged TCR beta genes was performed with a multiplex PCR assay on genomic DNA. The amplified TCR beta libraries were sequenced on the Illumina HiSeq System as 87-base-pair reads. In the paper's pipeline: A later analysis counted tens of millions of unique TCR beta chains across the 500 to 850 repertoires, and some 11 million of these chains were shared by at least two donors. Raw reads were error-corrected and collapsed into unique sequences with a nearest-neighbor algorithm that merged closely related sequences to remove PCR and sequencing errors. CDR3 sequences were aligned to IMGT reference sequences to assign V, D and J gene segments. Each retained sequence needed at least a six-nucleotide match to both a V gene segment and a J gene segment. Rearrangements were called productive when the CDR3 lacked stop codons and stayed in frame with V and J; all others were non-productive. Following IMGT convention, CDR3 was defined as the stretch from the second conserved V-encoded cysteine to the conserved J-encoded phenylalanine. Sequences without an unambiguous match to a single V gene segment were excluded from the earlier analysis of 500 to 700 of the donors. In an earlier analysis of several hundred of the donors, a V segment was called functional when productive rearrangements were above 56.7%, and segregating when the standard deviation between donors exceeded 5%. A statistical classification framework was developed to diagnose cytomegalovirus status using the catalog of TCR beta chain sequences. In a later analysis, V and J genes were assigned by comparing TCR nucleotide sequences against IMGT/GENE-DB human TR gene sequences. A later analysis assigned CDR3 sequences and most-parsimonious VDJ recombination scenarios with the TCRdist pipeline. In a later analysis, each TCR beta chain was defined by its CDR3 amino acid sequence together with its V-gene family, and reads lacking a unique V-gene family were excluded. In a later analysis, nearly 600 highly shared, low-generation-probability nucleotide sequences were removed to address suspected cross-contamination and a sequencing artifact. In a later analysis, a clonal expansion index for each public chain was calculated from normalized within-repertoire ranks of inferred template counts. In a later analysis, generation probabilities were computed using a VDJ recombination model fitted to out-of-frame rearrangements, and the results were checked against IGoR. A later analysis scored TCR-TCR, TCR-HLA and TCR-CMV co-occurrence with hypergeometric tests, applying a repertoire-size bias correction to TCR pairs. False discovery rates were estimated in a later analysis by permuting HLA or CMV assignments 20 times. In a later analysis, co-occurring TCRs were grouped using DBSCAN, with TCRdist sequence similarity added in when clustering inside HLA-allele-positive subsets. Repertoires with fewer than 30,000 or more than 120,000 public chains were left out of co-occurrence clustering, as were a few repertoires with anomalous nucleotide sharing. Imported from immuneACCESS, the table was reduced by TCRdb to in-frame sequences with V and J called. These copies leave out some clones; in studies compared against another copy, an unresolved V gene accounts for under half, and the cause of the remainder is not known. V, J and clone size derive from that table, while D and trimming were established from the DNA sequence. The sample includes 110,000 or so clones, with less than 10% observed a single time. The biggest ten clones account for approximately 6.6% of the sample.

The source material was PBMCs. The TCR was taken from a woman aged 40-49 years in good health and CMV-seropositive.

The CDR3 region: CASSVAGDRATEAFF. At the DNA level, the sequence is TGTGCCAGCAGCGTAGCGGGGGACAGGGCCACTGAAGCTTTCTTT. The V and J genes are TRBV9 and TRBJ1-1; 9 bases in the middle match TRBD1. Reading the germline V gene gives CDR1 SGDLS and CDR2 YYNGEE. The CDR3 goes from the cysteine to the phenylalanine over 15 residues. Only the CDR3 DNA stays, 45 bases, in frame from base 1. After removal of 0 bases from V and 4 bases from J, the junction retains 4 bases not matched to a gene.